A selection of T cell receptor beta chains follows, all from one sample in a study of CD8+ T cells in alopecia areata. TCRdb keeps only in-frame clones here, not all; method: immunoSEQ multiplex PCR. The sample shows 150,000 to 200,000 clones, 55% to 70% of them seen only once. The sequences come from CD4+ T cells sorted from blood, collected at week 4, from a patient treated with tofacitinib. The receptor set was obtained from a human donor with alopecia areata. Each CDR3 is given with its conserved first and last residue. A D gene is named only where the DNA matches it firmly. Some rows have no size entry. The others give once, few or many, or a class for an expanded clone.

CASSWTGVTETQYF	TGTGCCAGCAGTTGGACAGGGGTAACAGAGACCCAGTACTTC	TRBJ2-5	TRBV27	.	TRBD1
CAISPDSPSNSPLHF	TGTGCCATCAGCCCTGACAGTCCTTCTAATTCACCCCTCCACTTT	TRBJ1-6	TRBV10-3	few	.
CASSQGVVTKGNQPQHF	TGCGCCAGCAGCCAAGGAGTTGTGACCAAGGGGAATCAGCCCCAGCATTTT	TRBJ1-5	TRBV4-1	.	.
CATTKNTEAFF	TGTGCCACCACCAAGAACACTGAAGCTTTCTTT	TRBJ1-1	TRBV10-3	few	.
CASRVQGYSNQPQHF	TGTGCCAGCAGGGTACAGGGTTATAGCAATCAGCCCCAGCATTTT	TRBJ1-5	TRBV28	few	.
CSGDQRGNNEQFF	TGCAGCGGGGATCAGCGGGGGAACAATGAGCAGTTCTTC	TRBJ2-1	TRBV29-1	.	TRBD2
CASSQSRSGGGYTF	TGTGCCAGCAGCCAATCGCGATCCGGGGGTGGCTACACCTTC	TRBJ1-2	TRBV14	.	.
CASSYSSVYNEQFF	TGTGCCAGCAGTTACTCTAGCGTCTACAATGAGCAGTTCTTC	TRBJ2-1	TRBV6-5	.	.
CAWSVRRTLGNEQFF	TGTGCCTGGAGTGTACGTAGGACATTAGGGAATGAGCAGTTCTTC	TRBJ2-1	TRBV30	.	.
CAGTSGINNEQFF	TGTGCCGGGACTAGCGGGATCAACAATGAGCAGTTCTTC	TRBJ2-1	TRBV30	.	TRBD2
CASSLTPQGAYNEQFF	TGTGCCAGCAGCCTTACGCCACAGGGTGCCTACAATGAGCAGTTCTTC	TRBJ2-1	TRBV7-9	.	.
CASSYDLTEAFF	TGCGCCAGCAGCTATGACCTAACCGAAGCTTTCTTT	TRBJ1-1	TRBV5-1	.	.
CASSAGQGGVEQYF	TGTGCCAGCAGCGCCGGACAGGGGGGTGTTGAGCAGTACTTC	TRBJ2-7	TRBV9	few	TRBD1
CASSTSPTGYGYTF	TGTGCCAGCAGTACCTCCCCGACAGGGTACGGCTACACCTTC	TRBJ1-2	TRBV2	.	TRBD1
CASSQEPANYGYTF	TGCGCCAGCAGCCAAGAACCTGCTAACTATGGCTACACCTTC	TRBJ1-2	TRBV4-1	.	.
CASSLVGAVEETQYF	TGTGCCAGCAGCTTGGTCGGGGCGGTAGAGGAGACCCAGTACTTC	TRBJ2-5	TRBV5-4	.	.
CSVRQETQYF	TGCAGCGTTAGACAGGAGACCCAGTACTTC	TRBJ2-5	TRBV29-1	.	.
CASTRDRGHETQYF	TGTGCCAGCACCCGGGACAGGGGGCATGAGACCCAGTACTTC	TRBJ2-5	TRBV7-9	.	TRBD1
CASSLALGSGNTIYF	TGTGCCAGCAGCTTAGCGTTGGGCTCTGGAAACACCATATATTTT	TRBJ1-3	TRBV7-2	.	.
CASSSDGLSGANVLTF	TGTGCCAGCAGCTCGGACGGGCTCTCTGGGGCCAACGTCCTGACTTTC	TRBJ2-6	TRBV5-4	.	.
CSARTGGGYTF	TGCAGTGCTCGGACAGGGGGTGGCTACACCTTC	TRBJ1-2	TRBV20-1	few	TRBD1
CAWSVRVRGGTNEQFF	TGTGCCTGGAGTGTACGGGTGCGGGGGGGCACAAATGAGCAGTTCTTC	TRBJ2-1	TRBV30	few	TRBD2
CASSLSGGYNEQFF	TGTGCCAGCTCACTAAGCGGGGGATACAATGAGCAGTTCTTC	TRBJ2-1	TRBV18	.	TRBD2
CAWSPGQGGAEKLFF	TGTGCCTGGAGTCCGGGACAGGGAGGAGCTGAAAAACTGTTTTTT	TRBJ1-4	TRBV30	.	TRBD1
CSVEPPPGGGNYGYTF	TGCAGCGTTGAACCACCCCCCGGGGGCGGTAATTACGGCTACACCTTC	TRBJ1-2	TRBV29-1	.	.
CAWKVGNPGQPQHF	TGTGCCTGGAAGGTGGGAAACCCCGGCCAGCCCCAGCATTTT	TRBJ1-5	TRBV30	few	.
CASSQSLGGLNF	TGCGCCAGCAGTCAATCGTTAGGGGGCCTCAACTTC	TRBJ2-5	TRBV23-1	few	TRBD1
CSVSKNYGYTF	TGCAGCGTTTCGAAGAACTATGGCTACACCTTC	TRBJ1-2	TRBV29-1	few	.
CASSLGQGEADTQYF	TGCGCCAGCAGCCTGGGACAGGGAGAGGCAGATACGCAGTATTTT	TRBJ2-3	TRBV4-1	few	TRBD1